This is a list of T cell receptor beta chains from one sample in a study of cytomegalovirus exposure and HLA in healthy donors. Clones were sequenced by immunoSEQ multiplex PCR, and TCRdb holds only the in-frame ones, with some missing. This table has over 150,000 clones, 78% appearing once. Sequencing was done on a sample of PBMCs. Every receptor here comes from a woman aged 50 to 65 in good health and CMV-seropositive. Each CDR3 is given with its conserved first and last residue. D genes are given only for firm matches.

D gene: TRBD2
V gene: TRBV2
J gene: -
CDR3 protein: CASSEARTSFYEQYF

D gene: -
V gene: TRBV11-2
J gene: TRBJ2-7
CDR3 protein: CASSPHRAGAEQYF

D gene: TRBD1
V gene: TRBV15
J gene: TRBJ2-7
CDR3 protein: CATSLRQGQAYEQYF

D gene: TRBD2
V gene: TRBV7-2
J gene: TRBJ2-5
CDR3 protein: CASSLSSGAGGKKTQYF

D gene: TRBD2
V gene: TRBV5-1
J gene: TRBJ2-1
CDR3 protein: CASSTGLVDEQFF

D gene: -
V gene: TRBV4-3
J gene: TRBJ1-3
CDR3 protein: CASSVTRSSPSGNTIYF

D gene: TRBD2
V gene: TRBV7-2
J gene: TRBJ2-1
CDR3 protein: CASSTGLAGEGEQFF

D gene: TRBD1
V gene: TRBV28
J gene: TRBJ1-1
CDR3 protein: CASRRDSEAFF

D gene: -
V gene: TRBV18
J gene: TRBJ2-7
CDR3 protein: CASSPPGLGAAYEQYF

D gene: -
V gene: TRBV5-4
J gene: TRBJ1-1
CDR3 protein: CASSLMGARTEAFF

D gene: -
V gene: TRBV6-5
J gene: TRBJ1-1
CDR3 protein: CASSYTGRYTEAFF

D gene: -
V gene: TRBV7-6
J gene: TRBJ1-1
CDR3 protein: CASSVRQDTEAFF

D gene: TRBD2
V gene: TRBV27
J gene: TRBJ2-7
CDR3 protein: CASSPSLAGPYEQYF

D gene: TRBD1
V gene: TRBV20-1
J gene: TRBJ1-2
CDR3 protein: CSAAGTGLTF

D gene: TRBD1
V gene: TRBV30
J gene: TRBJ2-3
CDR3 protein: CAWSLTGTGVTDTQYF

D gene: -
V gene: TRBV6-5
J gene: TRBJ1-1
CDR3 protein: CASSFRDPTSTEAFF

D gene: -
V gene: TRBV15
J gene: TRBJ2-3
CDR3 protein: CATSRPGNADTQYF

D gene: TRBD2
V gene: TRBV28
J gene: -
CDR3 protein: CASSRGLAGVGEQYF

D gene: -
V gene: TRBV11-3
J gene: TRBJ2-3
CDR3 protein: CASSQGGSTDTQYF

D gene: -
V gene: TRBV7-8
J gene: TRBJ1-5
CDR3 protein: CASSGEWGVSNQPQHF

D gene: TRBD1
V gene: TRBV18
J gene: TRBJ1-1
CDR3 protein: CASSPRDRANTEAFF

D gene: -
V gene: TRBV2
J gene: TRBJ2-5
CDR3 protein: CASSEARRIETQYF

D gene: TRBD1
V gene: TRBV7-2
J gene: TRBJ1-3
CDR3 protein: CASSPGQGGGNTIYF

D gene: -
V gene: TRBV7-2
J gene: TRBJ1-5
CDR3 protein: CASSLDVEPQHF

D gene: -
V gene: TRBV30
J gene: TRBJ1-1
CDR3 protein: CAWSEEAEAFF

D gene: TRBD1
V gene: TRBV9
J gene: TRBJ1-2
CDR3 protein: CASVRTGGGFGYTF

D gene: TRBD1
V gene: TRBV19
J gene: TRBJ2-7
CDR3 protein: CASSPGQSSYEQYF

D gene: TRBD1
V gene: TRBV28
J gene: TRBJ1-1
CDR3 protein: CAMRGQNTEAFF

D gene: TRBD2
V gene: TRBV4-3
J gene: TRBJ2-4
CDR3 protein: CASSQELAGNIQYF

D gene: -
V gene: TRBV19
J gene: TRBJ1-6
CDR3 protein: CASSFPRDSPLHF

D gene: TRBD1
V gene: TRBV5-4
J gene: TRBJ2-5
CDR3 protein: CASSVDRGSRETQYF

D gene: TRBD2
V gene: TRBV6-1
J gene: TRBJ2-1
CDR3 protein: CASSEPGTSGGAYNEQFF

D gene: TRBD1
V gene: TRBV4-1
J gene: TRBJ1-2
CDR3 protein: CASSLRQGEGYGYTF

D gene: -
V gene: TRBV7-9
J gene: TRBJ2-3
CDR3 protein: CASSPRGLTVTDTQYF

D gene: TRBD2
V gene: TRBV7-8
J gene: TRBJ2-7
CDR3 protein: CASSSVPGGDYEQYF

D gene: TRBD1
V gene: TRBV7-6
J gene: TRBJ1-3
CDR3 protein: CASSLGQGSGNTIYF

D gene: TRBD2
V gene: TRBV19
J gene: TRBJ2-1
CDR3 protein: CASSLLAGGSYNEQFF

D gene: TRBD1
V gene: TRBV4-3
J gene: TRBJ1-2
CDR3 protein: CASSQEYRGAGYTF

D gene: -
V gene: TRBV6-5
J gene: TRBJ1-5
CDR3 protein: CASQSDGSGNQPQHF

D gene: -
V gene: TRBV7-2
J gene: TRBJ1-1
CDR3 protein: CASSPGVGTEAFF

D gene: TRBD2
V gene: TRBV7-8
J gene: TRBJ2-1
CDR3 protein: CASSLGSRGGHLEQFF

D gene: TRBD1
V gene: TRBV5-1
J gene: TRBJ2-7
CDR3 protein: CASSLGDRGLYEQYF

D gene: -
V gene: TRBV5-8
J gene: TRBJ2-1
CDR3 protein: CASSLTVSSYNEQFF

D gene: -
V gene: TRBV21-1
J gene: TRBJ1-5
CDR3 protein: CASSNWDKFQPQHF

D gene: TRBD2
V gene: TRBV9
J gene: TRBJ2-3
CDR3 protein: CASKKTSGSPSTDTQYF

D gene: -
V gene: TRBV29-1
J gene: TRBJ2-2
CDR3 protein: CSVVAGTGELFF

D gene: TRBD2
V gene: TRBV7-8
J gene: TRBJ2-3
CDR3 protein: CASSLGTSGSTDTQYF

D gene: TRBD1
V gene: TRBV18
J gene: TRBJ2-7
CDR3 protein: CASSSGQGTYEQYF

D gene: TRBD1
V gene: TRBV19
J gene: TRBJ2-3
CDR3 protein: CASTPGQGAADTQYF

D gene: -
V gene: TRBV6-5
J gene: TRBJ1-1
CDR3 protein: CASSYTTWGAEAFF